What follows are 10 T cell receptor beta chains derived from one specimen sequenced in a study of Ad26.COV2.S vaccination and SARS-CoV-2 variants. Generated by immunoSEQ multiplex PCR, the TCRdb table keeps only in-frame clones and is missing some. Of about 250,000 clones in the sample, approximately 89% were seen once. Specified treatment: over 15 received Ad26.COV2.S at low or high dose, single or two shots; 5 received placebo; per-sample allocation not given. Samples came from day 63 after the first vaccine or placebo injection. The specimen was peripheral blood, collected in a trial of Ad26.COV2.S vaccine versus placebo. These receptors were obtained from a person aged 18-60 years who received the Ad26.COV2.S COVID-19 vaccine or a placebo.

This clone was seen a few times. The rearrangement uses TRBV5-1 and TRBJ2-7; 9 bases agree with TRBD1. J lost 2 bases, V lost 3 bases, and 9 bases had no gene match. The germline V gene encodes CDR1 SGHRS and CDR2 YFSETQ. The CDR3 sequence is 16 residues long. CDR3: CASSSTSGTGPYEQYF. The CDR3, as DNA: TGCGCCAGCAGCTCCACCTCCGGGACAGGGCCCTACGAGCAGTACTTC.

Comments on this clone: Within the sample, other DNA sequences also encode this same CDR3. The rearrangement joins TRBV6-1 to TRBJ2-7; tentative D call: TRBD1 (5 bases). The CDR3 sequence is 13 residues long. Looked up from germline, CDR1 is MNHNS and CDR2 is SASEGT. V lost 3 bases and J 2 bases, leaving 8 bases between the germline ends. CDR3 sequence (DNA): TGTGCCAGCAGTGAGTCAGGGACCTACGAGCAGTACTTC. Its protein product is CASSESGTYEQYF.

The sample holds one count of this clone. CDR3 amino acids: CASSLYAGELFF. CDR3 sequence (DNA): TGCGCCAGCAGCTTATACGCCGGGGAGCTGTTTTTT. V usage is TRBV5-1 and J usage is TRBJ2-2, with D hard to call. This CDR3 is 12 amino acids long. Germline V CDR1 and CDR2: SGHRS, YFSETQ. The V end was cut by 2 bases, the J end by 6 bases, with 5 bases between.

The gene calls are TRBV25-1 and TRBJ2-1; no clear D gene. The V end was cut by 7 bases, the J end by 5 bases, with 0 bases between. The CDR3 runs 9 residues. Germline CDR1 is MGHDK and CDR2 is SYGVNS. CDR3 amino acids: CASNNEQFF. The CDR3 coding sequence is TGTGCCAGCAACAATGAGCAGTTCTTC.

The chain recombines TRBV29-1 with TRBJ2-4, with 8 positions matching TRBD2. This CDR3 spans 14 amino acids. In germline, CDR1 is SQVTM, CDR2 ANQGSEA. V was pared by 5 bases and J by 8 bases, with 11 bases of the junction left unmatched. CDR3 sequence: CSVPSGAAGDIQYF. The DNA of the CDR3 is TGCAGCGTTCCCAGTGGGGCAGCGGGGGACATTCAGTACTTC.

This sequence joins TRBV6-6 and TRBJ2-5, with a weak D call TRBD2 (6 bases). V was trimmed by 6 bases and J by 2 bases, leaving 10 bases between them. CDR3 length: 13 residues. Germline assignment: CDR1 MNHNY and CDR2 SVGAGI (reference sequence). The CDR3 DNA follows: TGTGCCAGCAGGCGGGGCTCTCAAGAGACCCAGTACTTC. Translation: CASRRGSQETQYF.

CDR3 nucleotide sequence: TGTGCCAGCAGCTTAGTTGCTAGCGGGAGGGATGGCGAGCAGTACTTC. Its protein is CASSLVASGRDGEQYF. J is TRBJ2-7 and V is TRBV7-8; 12 bases map to TRBD2. The CDR3 runs to 16 residues. The trim removed 1 base at V and 6 bases at J, leaving 7 bases unmatched. Looked up from germline, CDR1 is SGHVS and CDR2 is FQNEAQ.

This clone has a single count. V is TRBV30 and J is TRBJ2-7; no clear D gene. This CDR3 is 12 amino acids long. Germline V gene lookup returns CDR1 GTSNPN and CDR2 SVGIG (reference sequence). V was cut by 0 bases and J by 1 base, with 4 bases left in between. CDR3 sequence reads: CAWSVVSYEQYF. The CDR3 DNA sequence: TGTGCCTGGAGTGTTGTGTCCTACGAGCAGTACTTC.

The gene calls are TRBV7-2 and TRBJ1-4; TRBD1 is a possible D gene (6 bases). Germline CDR1 is SGHTA and CDR2 is FQGNSA. With 5 bases removed from V and 4 bases from J, the gap between germline ends came to 14 bases. The length of the CDR3 is 15 residues. The CDR3 bases are TGTGCCAGCAGCCCTAAGACAGGACATAATGAAAAACTGTTTTTT. It codes for CASSPKTGHNEKLFF.

J is TRBJ2-3 and V is TRBV24-1; 10 bases map to TRBD1. CDR3 length: 17 amino acids. Trimming took 9 bases from V and 7 from J; bases not matched to a gene: 18. Germline loops: CDR1 KGHDR, CDR2 SFDVKD. The CDR3: CATGTGVFCPRRNTQYF. CDR3 nucleotide sequence: TGTGCCACCGGGACAGGGGTTTTTTGTCCCAGAAGAAATACGCAGTATTTT.